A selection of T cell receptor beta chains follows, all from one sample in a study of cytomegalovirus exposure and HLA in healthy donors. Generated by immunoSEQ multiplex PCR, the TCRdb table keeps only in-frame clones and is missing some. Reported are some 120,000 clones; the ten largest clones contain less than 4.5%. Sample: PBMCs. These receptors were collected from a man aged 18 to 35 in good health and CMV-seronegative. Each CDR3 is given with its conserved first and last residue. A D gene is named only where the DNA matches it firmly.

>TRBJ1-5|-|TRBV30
CAWSPSRTRYSNQPQHF
TGTGCCTGGAGTCCAAGTCGGACACGTTATAGCAATCAGCCCCAGCATTTT
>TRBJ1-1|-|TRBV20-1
CSASQVEAFF
TGCAGTGCTAGCCAGGTTGAAGCTTTCTTT
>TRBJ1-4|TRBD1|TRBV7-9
CASSLKSGQVNEKLFF
TGTGCCAGCAGCTTAAAATCCGGACAGGTTAATGAAAAACTGTTTTTT
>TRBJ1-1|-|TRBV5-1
CASGQVGNTEAFF
TGCGCCAGCGGTCAGGTTGGGAACACTGAAGCTTTCTTT
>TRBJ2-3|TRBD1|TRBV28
CAILDRGSNTQYF
TGTGCCATCCTAGACAGGGGTTCGAATACGCAGTATTTT
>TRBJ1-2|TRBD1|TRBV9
CASSGVQGSASGYTF
TGTGCCAGCAGCGGGGTACAGGGGTCGGCTTCTGGCTACACCTTC
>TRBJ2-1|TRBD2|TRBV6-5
CASSYRTSGRLNEQFF
TGTGCCAGCAGTTACCGGACTAGCGGGAGGTTAAATGAGCAGTTCTTC
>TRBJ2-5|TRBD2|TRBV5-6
CASSWTVGSGSALETQYF
TGTGCCAGCAGCTGGACGGTGGGAAGCGGGAGTGCGTTAGAGACCCAGTACTTC
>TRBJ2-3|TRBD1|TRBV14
CASTRTGEGWTDTQYF
TGTGCCAGCACCCGGACAGGGGAGGGTTGGACAGATACGCAGTATTTT
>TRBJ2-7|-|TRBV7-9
CASSLEERGSYEQYF
TGTGCCAGCAGCTTAGAAGAGAGAGGTTCCTACGAGCAGTACTTC
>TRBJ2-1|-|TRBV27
CASTAAGTSSYNEQFF
TGTGCCAGCACTGCTGCCGGGACTTCCTCCTACAATGAGCAGTTCTTC
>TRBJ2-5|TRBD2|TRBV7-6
CASSSRHSVAGGETQYF
TGTGCCAGCAGCTCCCGGCACTCGGTAGCGGGGGGTGAGACCCAGTACTTC
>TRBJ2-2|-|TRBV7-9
CASSLVLGRNGELFF
TGTGCCAGCAGCTTAGTACTGGGGAGGAACGGGGAGCTGTTTTTT
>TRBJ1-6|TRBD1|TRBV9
CASSRTGQAAYNSPLHF
TGTGCCAGCAGCAGGACGGGACAGGCCGCCTATAATTCACCCCTCCACTTT
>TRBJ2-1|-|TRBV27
CASSFDGTYNEQFF
TGTGCCAGCAGCTTCGACGGGACCTACAATGAGCAGTTCTTC
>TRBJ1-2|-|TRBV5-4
CASSRDITGMGDGYTF
TGTGCCAGCAGCCGCGATATCACAGGGATGGGCGATGGCTACACCTTC
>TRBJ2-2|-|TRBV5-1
CASSLGQTIGELFF
TGCGCCAGCAGCTTGGGACAGACCATCGGGGAGCTGTTTTTT
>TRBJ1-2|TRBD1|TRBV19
CASSQTGDNGYTF
TGTGCCAGTAGTCAGACAGGGGATAACGGCTACACCTTC
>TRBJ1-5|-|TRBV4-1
CASSPDSPNQPQHF
TGCGCCAGCAGCCCGGACAGTCCCAATCAGCCCCAGCATTTT
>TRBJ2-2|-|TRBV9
CASSARRARGGELFF
TGTGCCAGCAGCGCCAGAAGAGCCCGGGGCGGGGAGCTGTTTTTT
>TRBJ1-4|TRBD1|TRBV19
CASSADRVSNEKLFF
TGTGCCAGTAGTGCGGACAGGGTATCTAATGAAAAACTGTTTTTT
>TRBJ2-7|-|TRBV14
CASSLRQGGPYEQYF
TGTGCCAGCAGCCTCCGACAGGGAGGACCCTACGAGCAGTACTTC
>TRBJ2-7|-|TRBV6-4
CASSSPPDRSHEQYF
TGTGCCAGCAGCTCCCCTCCCGACAGGTCCCACGAGCAGTACTTC
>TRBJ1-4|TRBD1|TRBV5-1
CASSRQGPANEKLFF
TGCGCCAGCAGCCGACAGGGTCCGGCTAATGAAAAACTGTTTTTT
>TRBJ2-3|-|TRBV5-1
CASSLMASSTDTQYF
TGCGCCAGCAGCTTGATGGCATCTAGCACAGATACGCAGTATTTT
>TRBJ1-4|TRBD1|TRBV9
CASSVEGQGIEKLFF
TGTGCCAGCAGCGTAGAGGGACAGGGGATTGAAAAACTGTTTTTT
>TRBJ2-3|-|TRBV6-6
CASSYSIGGSSNTQYF
TGTGCCAGCAGTTACTCGATCGGCGGTTCCTCAAATACGCAGTATTTT
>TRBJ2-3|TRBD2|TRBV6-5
CASSSPAGGPADTQYF
TGTGCCAGCAGTTCCCCAGCGGGAGGGCCCGCAGATACGCAGTATTTT
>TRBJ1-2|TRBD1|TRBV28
CASSTTGGSYGYTF
TGTGCCAGCAGTACGACAGGGGGATCCTATGGCTACACCTTC
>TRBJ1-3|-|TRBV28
CASSSPGGTGNTIYF
TGTGCCAGCAGCTCCCCGGGGGGGACTGGAAACACCATATATTTT
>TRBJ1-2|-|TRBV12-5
CASGLAVAYGYTF
TGTGCTAGTGGTTTGGCGGTAGCCTATGGCTACACCTTC